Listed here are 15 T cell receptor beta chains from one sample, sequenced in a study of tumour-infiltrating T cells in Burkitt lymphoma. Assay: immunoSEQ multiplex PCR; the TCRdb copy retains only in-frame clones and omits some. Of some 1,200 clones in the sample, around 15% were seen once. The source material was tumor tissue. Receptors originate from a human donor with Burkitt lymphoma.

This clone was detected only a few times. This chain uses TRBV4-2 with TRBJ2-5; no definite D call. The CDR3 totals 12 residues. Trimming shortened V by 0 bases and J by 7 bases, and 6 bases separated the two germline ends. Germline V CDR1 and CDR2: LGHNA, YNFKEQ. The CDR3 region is CASSQEWGTQYF. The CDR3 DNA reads TGTGCCAGCAGCCAAGAGTGGGGGACCCAGTACTTC.

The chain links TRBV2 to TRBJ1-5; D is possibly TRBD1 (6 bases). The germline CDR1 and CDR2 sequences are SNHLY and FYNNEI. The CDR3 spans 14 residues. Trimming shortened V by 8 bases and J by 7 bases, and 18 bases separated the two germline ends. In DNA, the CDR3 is TGTGCCAGCTCAACCCGGGGGGCTGAACAGCCCCAGCATTTT. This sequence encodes CASSTRGAEQPQHF.

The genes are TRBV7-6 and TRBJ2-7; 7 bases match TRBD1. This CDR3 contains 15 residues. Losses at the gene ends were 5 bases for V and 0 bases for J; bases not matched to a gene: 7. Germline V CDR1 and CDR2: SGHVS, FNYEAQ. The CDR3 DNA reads TGTGCCAGCAGCCGAAACAGGGGAAGCTCCTACGAGCAGTACTTC. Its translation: CASSRNRGSSYEQYF.

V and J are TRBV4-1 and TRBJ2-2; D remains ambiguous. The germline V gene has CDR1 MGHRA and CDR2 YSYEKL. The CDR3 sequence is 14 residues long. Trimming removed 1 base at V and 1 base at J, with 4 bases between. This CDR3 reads CASSQVLNTGELFF. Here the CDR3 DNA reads TGCGCCAGCAGCCAAGTCTTGAACACCGGGGAGCTGTTTTTT.

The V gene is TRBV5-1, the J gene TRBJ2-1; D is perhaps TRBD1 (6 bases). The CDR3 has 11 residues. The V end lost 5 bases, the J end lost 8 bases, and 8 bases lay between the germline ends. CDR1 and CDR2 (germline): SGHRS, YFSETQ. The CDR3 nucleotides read TGCGCCAGCAGATGGGGGCATGAGCAGTTCTTC. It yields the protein CASRWGHEQFF.

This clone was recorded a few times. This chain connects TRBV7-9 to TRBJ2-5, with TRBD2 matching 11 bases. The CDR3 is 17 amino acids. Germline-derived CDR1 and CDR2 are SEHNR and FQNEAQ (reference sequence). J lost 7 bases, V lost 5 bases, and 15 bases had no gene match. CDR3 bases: TGTGCCAGCAGCCCCCGCGGACTAGCGGGCTGGGGAGGGACCCAGTACTTC. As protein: CASSPRGLAGWGGTQYF.

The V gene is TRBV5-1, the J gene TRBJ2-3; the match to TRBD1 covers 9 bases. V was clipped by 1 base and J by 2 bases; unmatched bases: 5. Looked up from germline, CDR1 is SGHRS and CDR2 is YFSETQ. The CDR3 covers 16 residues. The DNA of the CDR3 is TGCGCCAGCAGCTTGCCGGGACAGGGTGTCACAGATACGCAGTATTTT. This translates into CASSLPGQGVTDTQYF.

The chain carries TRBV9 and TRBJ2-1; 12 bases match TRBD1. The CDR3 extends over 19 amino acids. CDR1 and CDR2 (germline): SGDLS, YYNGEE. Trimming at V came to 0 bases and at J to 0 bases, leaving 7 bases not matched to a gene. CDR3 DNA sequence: TGTGCCAGCAGCGTAGCGGGACAGGGGGCTTGGAGCTCCTACAATGAGCAGTTCTTC. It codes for CASSVAGQGAWSSYNEQFF.

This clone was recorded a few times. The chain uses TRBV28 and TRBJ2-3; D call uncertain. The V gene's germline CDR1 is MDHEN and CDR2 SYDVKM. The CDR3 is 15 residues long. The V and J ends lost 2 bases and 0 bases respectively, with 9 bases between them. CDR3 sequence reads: CASSLTTDSTDTQYF. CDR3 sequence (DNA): TGTGCCAGCAGTTTAACGACGGACAGCACAGATACGCAGTATTTT.

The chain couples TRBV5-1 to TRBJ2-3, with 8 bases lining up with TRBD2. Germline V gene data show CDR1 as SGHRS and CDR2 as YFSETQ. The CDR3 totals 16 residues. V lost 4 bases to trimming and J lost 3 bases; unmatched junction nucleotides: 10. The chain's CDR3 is CASSPGGRFKTDTQYF. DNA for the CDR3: TGCGCCAGCAGCCCGGGGGGGCGGTTTAAGACAGATACGCAGTATTTT.

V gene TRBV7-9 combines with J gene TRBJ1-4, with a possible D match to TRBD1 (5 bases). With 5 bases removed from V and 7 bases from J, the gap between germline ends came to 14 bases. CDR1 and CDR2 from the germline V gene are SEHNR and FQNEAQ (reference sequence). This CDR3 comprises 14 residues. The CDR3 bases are TGTGCCAGCAGCCGGACATTAGGAGGTGAAAAACTGTTTTTT. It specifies CASSRTLGGEKLFF.

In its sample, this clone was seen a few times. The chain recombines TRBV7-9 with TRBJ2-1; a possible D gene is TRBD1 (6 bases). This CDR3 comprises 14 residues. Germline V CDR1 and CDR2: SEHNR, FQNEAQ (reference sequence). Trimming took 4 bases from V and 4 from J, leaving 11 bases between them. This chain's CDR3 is CASSSEQGYNEQFF. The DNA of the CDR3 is TGTGCCAGCAGCTCCGAACAGGGTTACAATGAGCAGTTCTTC.

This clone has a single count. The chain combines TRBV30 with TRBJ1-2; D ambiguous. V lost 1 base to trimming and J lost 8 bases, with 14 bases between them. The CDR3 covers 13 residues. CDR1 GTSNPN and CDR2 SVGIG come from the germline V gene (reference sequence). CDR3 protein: CAWSAGPIGGYTF. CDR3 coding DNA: TGTGCCTGGAGTGCTGGACCGATCGGGGGCTACACCTTC.

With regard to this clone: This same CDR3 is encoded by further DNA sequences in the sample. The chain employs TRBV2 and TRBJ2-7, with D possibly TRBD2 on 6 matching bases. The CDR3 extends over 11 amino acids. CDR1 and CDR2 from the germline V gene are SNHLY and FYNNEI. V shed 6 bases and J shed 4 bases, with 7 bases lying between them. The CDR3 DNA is TGTGCCAGCAGGGAGGGTTACGAGCAGTACGTC. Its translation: CASREGYEQYV.

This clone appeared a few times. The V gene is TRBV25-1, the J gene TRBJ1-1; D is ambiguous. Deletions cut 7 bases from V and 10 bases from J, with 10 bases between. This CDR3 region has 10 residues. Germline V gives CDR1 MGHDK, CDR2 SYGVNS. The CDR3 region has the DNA TGTGCCAGCATACCCACAACAGCTTTCTTT. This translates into CASIPTTAFF.